This record concerns one T cell receptor (beta chain) sequence. Its antigen is currently unknown. This entry is derived from a study of long-term antiretroviral therapy in people with HIV. Study-level points and caveats: Controls had broader CDR3 length ranges than HIV repertoires did. At every time point, clones expanded before ART dominated the repertoire.

Trimming left V 6 bases short and J 0 bases short, with 11 bases between. CDR3 size: 14 residues. CDR1 and CDR2 (germline): LNHDA, SQIVND (reference sequence). Ahead of DNA extraction, samples held roughly 0.85-11 million cryopreserved PBMC each. Survey-level immunoSEQ v3.0 assays were run. Each sample had sequencing targeting roughly 35,000-55,000 T-cell genomes. Repertoires were generated with immunoSEQ multiplex PCR, while TCRdb's copy carries only in-frame clones and drops some. The sample consists of about 28,000 clones, around 84% of them appearing once. The sequencing here drew on unsorted PBMCs, taken 0.4 years after starting antiretroviral therapy. V and J are TRBV19 and TRBJ1-1; tentatively, D is TRBD1 (5 bases). This receptor was identified in a man aged 18 to 29 with HIV. The CDR3 here is CASSSGRMNTEAFF. The CDR3 DNA follows: TGTGCCAGTAGCTCGGGGCGCATGAACACTGAAGCTTTCTTT.